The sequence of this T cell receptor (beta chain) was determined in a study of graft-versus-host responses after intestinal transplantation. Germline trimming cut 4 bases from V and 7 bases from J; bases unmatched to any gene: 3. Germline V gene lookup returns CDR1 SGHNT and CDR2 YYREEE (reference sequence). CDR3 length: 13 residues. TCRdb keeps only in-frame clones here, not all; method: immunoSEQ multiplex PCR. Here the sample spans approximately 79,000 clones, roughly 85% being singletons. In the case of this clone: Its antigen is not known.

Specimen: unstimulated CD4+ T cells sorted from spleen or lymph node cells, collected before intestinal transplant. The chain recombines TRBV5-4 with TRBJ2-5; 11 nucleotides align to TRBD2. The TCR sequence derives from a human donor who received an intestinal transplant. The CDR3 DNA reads TGTGCCAGCAGCAGAGGGACTAGCGGGACCCAGTACTTC. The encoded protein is CASSRGTSGTQYF.